The T cell receptor beta chain described here comes from a study of memory CD4+ T cells and cytomegalovirus serostatus. For the study at large: Healthy Belgian adult donors included roughly ten CMV-positive and 24 CMV-negative people. Study observations and caveats: Median bootstrapped AUC for CMV status was about 0.94 originally, around 0.91 US-trained. Each of 65 to 75 CMV-associated TCRbeta sequences occurred in one to five individuals.

Assay used: immunoSEQ multiplex PCR; TCRdb lists only in-frame clones, some missing. The sample holds around 76,000 clones; roughly three quarters are singletons and the top ten take 2% to 3%. For this clone: No antigen is known for it.

Single viable CD3+CD4+CD8-CD45RO+ cells were sorted as the memory CD4+ T cells. Serum IgG to CMV pp150, pp28, p38 and p52 defined serostatus. The sequence derives from an adult in good health and CMV-seropositive. Specimen: memory CD4+ T cells from blood.

Written as DNA, the CDR3 is TGTGCCAGCAGCTTAACAGGAATCCAAGAGACCCAGTACTTC. This sequence encodes CASSLTGIQETQYF. The chain is built from TRBV5-4 and TRBJ2-5, with a weak D call TRBD1 (5 bases). CDR1 is SGHNT and CDR2 is YYREEE in the germline V gene (reference sequence). The V end was cut by 2 bases, the J end by 1 base, with 9 bases between. The CDR3 extends over 14 amino acids.